This TCR beta chain was sequenced during a study of post-analysis software for immune sequencing data. The study's findings and limits: Those with multiple sclerosis, the patient group, showed significantly lower normalized Chao1 diversity than controls. There were about 5 TRBV segments more frequent in patients than controls, and TRBV5-6, TRBV5-1 and TRBV20-1 were among them. Those samples that were prepared in the same batch co-clustered strongly by F measure.

For this clonotype: Its cognate antigen is unknown.

The CDR3 is 14 amino acids. The V end was cut by 6 bases, the J end by 5 bases, with 17 bases between. The germline gives CDR1 SGHAT, CDR2 FQNNGV. Incorporated into the TCR beta cDNA libraries were unique molecular identifiers, which served to reduce PCR and sequencing biases. The source material, about 0.9 to 10 million T cells, gave rise to roughly 500,000 cDNA molecules. In TCRdb, the PCR reads were re-called with MiXCR into one record per CDR3 protein. The sample shows 600,000 to 700,000 distinct CDR3 sequences, over 45% of them seen only once. Sequenced material: blood. The chain is built from TRBV11-2 and TRBJ2-7; possibly TRBD1 for D (5 bases). The TCR comes from a girl aged 2-10 years with multiple sclerosis. The CDR3 protein is CASRKSSGSNEQYF. CDR3 sequence (DNA): TGTGCCAGCAGAAAAAGCTCAGGGTCGAACGAGCAGTACTTC. Based on the CDR3 plus reference TRBV11-2 and TRBJ2-7, the full variable domain is EAGVAQSPRYKIIEKRQSVAFWCNPISGHATLYWYQQILGQGPKLLIQFQNNGVVDDSQLPKDRFSAERLKGVDSTLKIQPAKLEDSAVYLCASRKSSGSNEQYFGPGTRLTVT.